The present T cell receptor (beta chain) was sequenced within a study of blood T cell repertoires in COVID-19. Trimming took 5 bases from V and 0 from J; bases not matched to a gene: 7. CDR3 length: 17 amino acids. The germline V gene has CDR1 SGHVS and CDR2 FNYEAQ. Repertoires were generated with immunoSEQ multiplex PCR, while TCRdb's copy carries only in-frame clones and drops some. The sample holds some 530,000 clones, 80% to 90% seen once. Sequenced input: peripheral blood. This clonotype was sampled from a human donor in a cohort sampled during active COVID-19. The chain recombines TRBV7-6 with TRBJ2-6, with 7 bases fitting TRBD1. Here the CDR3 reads CASSPGTAPSGANVLTF. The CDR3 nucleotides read TGTGCCAGCAGCCCCGGGACAGCTCCCTCTGGGGCCAACGTCCTGACTTTC.